This T cell receptor beta chain was sequenced during a study of blood T cell repertoires in COVID-19. As for the study in general: PBMCs, B-cell-depleted T cells, or T cells provided the cDNA or gDNA that made up the material.

Original processing notes: For nucleated cells, counts were estimated from reference gene primer amplification. The assay was immunoSEQ multiplex PCR, and TCRdb's table has in-frame clones only and misses some. The D gene and trimming were derived from the DNA, and the V and J assignments and clone size from that table. The profile shows approximately 360,000 clones, around 90% of them singletons. The germline CDR1 and CDR2 sequences are MGHRA and YSYEKL. The CDR3 has 13 amino acids. The V gene lost 0 bases and the J gene lost 8 bases, with 10 bases spanning the gap. The source of this sequence is a man aged 18 to 30 with active or convalescent COVID-19. The chain has TRBV4-1 and TRBJ1-2; D is undetermined. Material for sequencing was peripheral blood. CDR3 sequence: CASSQDAGIGYTF. The CDR3 DNA sequence: TGCGCCAGCAGCCAAGATGCCGGTATAGGCTACACCTTC.